The rows below give T cell receptor beta chains drawn from one sample of a study of blood T cell repertoires in COVID-19. TCRdb's copy holds only in-frame clones and misses some; the assay was immunoSEQ multiplex PCR. Among roughly 40,000 clones, roughly 87% were seen once, and the ten largest hold 6.2%. The sample comprised peripheral blood. The receptors were gathered from a human donor in a cohort sampled during active COVID-19. CDR3s include the opening cysteine and the closing phenylalanine or tryptophan. A D gene is named only where the DNA matches it firmly. Some rows have no size entry. The others give once, few or many, or a class for an expanded clone.

>TRBJ1-3|-|TRBV21-1|-|17
CASSKDRVEGVGNTIYF
TGTGCCAGCAGCAAAGATAGGGTTGAGGGCGTTGGAAACACCATATATTTT
>TRBJ2-1|-|TRBV24-1|-|15
CATSPGAGYSDEQFF
TGTGCCACCAGCCCAGGGGCAGGGTATAGTGATGAGCAGTTCTTC
>TRBJ2-2|TRBD2|TRBV5-1|-|15
CASSLLGGRTGELFF
TGCGCCAGCAGCTTACTCGGCGGGAGGACCGGGGAGCTGTTTTTT
>TRBJ2-5|-|TRBV7-8|once|13
CASSLAHGETQYF
TGTGCCAGCAGCTTAGCACACGGGGAGACCCAGTACTTC
>TRBJ2-7|-|TRBV5-1|-|12
CASSKSPGEQYF
TGCGCCAGCAGCAAGTCCCCAGGGGAGCAGTACTTC
>TRBJ2-3|TRBD2|TRBV5-4|-|18
CASSPFGGKRDSTPRQYF
TGTGCCAGCAGCCCGTTTGGGGGGAAGCGGGATTCAACCCCTAGGCAGTATTTT
>TRBJ2-1|TRBD1|TRBV7-9|once|14
CASSPDRAYNEQFF
TGTGCCAGCAGCCCGGACAGGGCTTACAATGAGCAGTTCTTC
>TRBJ1-2|TRBD1|TRBV28|-|15
CASIKPGQGYHGYTF
TGTGCCAGCATTAAACCGGGACAGGGATATCATGGCTACACCTTC
>TRBJ1-1|TRBD1|TRBV10-3|-|16
CAISEGGTGRNTEAFF
TGTGCCATCAGTGAGGGGGGGACAGGGCGGAACACTGAAGCTTTCTTT
>TRBJ1-1|-|TRBV30|-|11
CAWSSGREAFF
TGTGCCTGGAGTTCGGGGAGGGAAGCTTTCTTT
>TRBJ2-7|-|TRBV5-6|-|15
CASSSTNRVSYEQYF
TGTGCCAGCAGCTCAACGAACAGGGTTTCCTACGAGCAGTACTTC
>TRBJ2-2|-|TRBV5-1|-|14
CASAEYSRTGELFF
TGCGCCAGCGCTGAATACTCGCGCACCGGGGAGCTGTTTTTT
>TRBJ2-1|-|TRBV19|few|13
CASSMESPTGQFF
TGTGCCAGTAGTATGGAGTCCCCTACTGGGCAGTTCTTC
>TRBJ2-7|-|TRBV6-2/TRBV6-3|-|13
CASSLDYINEQYF
TGTGCCAGCAGTCTGGACTACATAAACGAGCAGTACTTC
>TRBJ1-1|-|TRBV6-2/TRBV6-3|-|14
CASSLRTVNTEAFF
TGTGCCAGCAGCCTCCGGACAGTGAACACTGAAGCTTTCTTT
>TRBJ1-4|-|TRBV6-1|-|14
CASSEVAGDEKLFF
TGTGCCAGCAGTGAAGTGGCAGGGGACGAAAAACTGTTTTTT
>TRBJ2-5|-|TRBV11-3|-|13
CASSYRFRETQYF
TGTGCCAGCAGCTACAGGTTCCGAGAGACCCAGTACTTC
>TRBJ1-2|-|TRBV11-2|-|15
CASSLDNYRVEGYTF
TGTGCCAGCAGCTTAGATAACTACAGGGTGGAGGGCTACACCTTC
>TRBJ1-4|TRBD1|TRBV6-6|-|14
CASSPDRDNEKLFF
TGTGCCAGCAGTCCCGACAGGGACAATGAAAAACTGTTTTTT
>TRBJ2-1|TRBD2|TRBV7-9|once|14
CASSWFAGVGEQFF
TGTGCCAGCAGCTGGTTCGCGGGAGTGGGTGAGCAGTTCTTC
>TRBJ2-2|-|TRBV9|-|13
CASSLILSGELFF
TGTGCCAGCAGCTTAATACTTTCCGGGGAGCTGTTTTTT
>TRBJ1-5|TRBD1|TRBV7-9|-|15
CASSFGTGSGQPQHF
TGTGCCAGCAGCTTTGGGACAGGTTCTGGGCAGCCCCAGCATTTT
>TRBJ2-3|-|TRBV21-1|-|17
CASSNLSGTSGRDTQYF
TGTGCCAGCAGCAACTTGTCCGGGACTAGCGGGAGGGATACGCAGTATTTT
>TRBJ2-3|TRBD2|TRBV5-1|-|15
CASSFRTSDTDTQYF
TGCGCCAGCAGCTTCCGGACTAGCGATACAGATACGCAGTATTTT
>TRBJ1-1|TRBD1|TRBV7-9|once|13
CASSYRGVPEAFF
TGTGCCAGCAGCTACAGGGGGGTACCTGAAGCTTTCTTT
>TRBJ1-5|-|TRBV15|-|13
CATSTGGNQPQHF
TGTGCCACCAGCACGGGGGGCAATCAGCCCCAGCATTTT
>TRBJ2-1|-|TRBV3-1/TRBV3-2|-|15
CASSPTPSSYNEQFF
TGTGCCAGCAGCCCGACTCCGAGCTCCTACAATGAGCAGTTCTTC
>TRBJ2-3|-|TRBV24-1|-|13
CATSDLRTDTQYF
TGTGCCACCAGTGATTTGCGGACAGATACGCAGTATTTT
>TRBJ1-6|TRBD1|TRBV7-2|-|16
CASSQTTGIDYSPLHF
TGTGCCAGCAGCCAAACGACAGGGATCGATTATTCACCCCTCCACTTT
>TRBJ2-7|TRBD2|TRBV13|-|16
CASSLGSSGSSYEQYF
TGTGCCAGCAGCTTGGGTTCTAGCGGAAGCTCCTACGAGCAGTACTTC
>TRBJ2-7|-|TRBV28|-|15
CASSRAGDNSYEQYF
TGTGCCAGCAGCCGGGCCGGGGACAACTCCTACGAGCAGTACTTC
>TRBJ1-2|TRBD1|TRBV18|-|15
CASSPWDRGSYGYTF
TGTGCCAGCTCACCGTGGGACAGGGGATCCTATGGCTACACCTTC